This T cell receptor (beta chain) came from a study of CD8+ T cells in alopecia areata. About the research overall: The protocol delivered tofacitinib for 6 to 18 months, then withdrew it for 6 months.

Study findings and constraints: Normal scalp showed lower clonality than lesional scalp, especially alopecia totalis/universalis.

The CDR3 has 16 amino acids. The V and J ends lost 0 bases and 0 bases respectively, with 11 bases between them. Germline CDR1 and CDR2: SGDLS and YYNGEE. Treatment given: oral pan-JAK inhibitor, 5-10 mg twice daily. Worth noting for this clone: What it recognizes is unknown.

RNA extraction and reverse transcription yielded cDNA as sequencing template. Profiled with immunoSEQ multiplex PCR; TCRdb holds only in-frame clones, not every one. Among fewer than 200,000 clones listed, 55% to 75% were seen once. The genes are TRBV9 and TRBJ2-3; TRBD1 might be the D (6 bases). Sequencing used CD4+ T cells sorted from blood, obtained at week 24, from a patient treated with tofacitinib. The receptor was derived from a human donor with alopecia areata. CDR3 DNA sequence: TGTGCCAGCAGCGTAGGGCAGGGGTATAGCACAGATACGCAGTATTTT. Its translation: CASSVGQGYSTDTQYF.